The 2 T cell receptor beta chains reported below all come from one sample, sequenced in a study of CD8+CD57+ T cells in acquired aplastic anemia. Previously, flow cytometry had revealed CD8+CD57+ cell expansion in the patients chosen for sequencing. The use of genomic DNA as template underpinned the TCR beta VDJ and CDR3 profiling. MiXCR was run by TCRdb on the reads, yielding one entry per CDR3 protein. The top ten hold 40% to 55% of the sample, which has about 160,000 distinct CDR3 sequences, 60% to 80% seen once. The sample comprised sorted CD4+, CD8+, or CD8+CD57+ T cells (not recorded which) from PBMCs. These TCRs come from a human donor with aplastic anemia.

The V and J genes are TRBV12-3 or TRBV12-4 and TRBJ1-3; the match to TRBD1 covers 7 bases. The CDR3 loop spans 14 amino acids. The junction had 2 bases not matched to a gene; V was cut back by 6 bases and J by 0 bases. The CDR3 DNA reads as TGTGCCAGCAGAGGGGACAGCTCTGGAAACACCATATATTTT. Translated: CASRGDSSGNTIYF.

The chain has TRBV19 and TRBJ2-3; the D gene is possibly TRBD1 (5 bases). The CDR3 extends over 15 amino acids. Germline V gene data show CDR1 as LNHDA and CDR2 as SQIVND (reference sequence). Trimming removed 1 base from V and 4 bases from J, with 12 bases in between. Here the CDR3 reads CASSIVGAAADTQYF. The CDR3 bases are TGTGCCAGTAGTATAGTAGGGGCCGCCGCAGATACGCAGTATTTT.